A selection of T cell receptor beta chains follows, all from one sample in a study of response to subunit inactivated influenza vaccine. Each CDR3 protein gets one entry after TCRdb re-called the RT-PCR reads with MiXCR. Here the sample spans about 160,000 distinct CDR3 sequences, 11% being singletons. The source material was non-naive T cells sorted from PBMCs, sampled more than 35 days after vaccination. Receptors originate from a man in his forties or fifties who received an inactivated influenza vaccine. Each CDR3 is given with its conserved first and last residue. The D gene is left open where the match is weak. Size tells how often a clone was seen (once, few, many) or the class of an expanded clone, and some rows leave it out.

V	J	D	size	CDR3	DNA
TRBV20-1	TRBJ1-6	.	few	CSAPQTGNSPLHF	TGCAGTGCTCCCCAAACGGGGAATTCACCCCTCCACTTT
TRBV12-3/TRBV12-4	TRBJ2-1	TRBD2	many	CASSSLAGSGEQFF	TGTGCCAGCAGTTCGCTAGCGGGAAGCGGGGAGCAGTTCTTC
TRBV24-1	TRBJ2-7	.	.	CATSDQGYEQYF	TGTGCCACCAGTGACCAGGGGTACGAGCAGTACTTC
TRBV9	TRBJ2-5	.	many	CASSPEGASRETQYF	TGTGCCAGCAGCCCGGAGGGGGCCAGCCGGGAGACCCAGTACTTC
TRBV20-1	TRBJ1-4	.	.	CSARSWGNEKLFF	TGCAGTGCTAGAAGCTGGGGTAATGAAAAACTGTTTTTT
TRBV20-1	TRBJ2-3	.	many	CSKRGGGAVDTQYF	TGCAGCAAAAGGGGAGGAGGGGCGGTAGATACGCAGTATTTT
TRBV20-1	TRBJ2-5	.	few	CSARTRLFQETQYF	TGCAGTGCTAGAACCCGGTTGTTCCAAGAGACCCAGTACTTC
TRBV14	TRBJ2-5	TRBD2	few	CASSLQRGGSQTQYF	TGTGCCAGCAGCCTACAGCGGGGGGGCTCACAGACCCAGTACTTC
TRBV7-8	TRBJ2-7	.	many	CASSSRQDSYEQYF	TGTGCCAGCAGCTCACGACAGGATTCCTACGAGCAGTACTTC
TRBV20-1	TRBJ2-7	TRBD1	.	CSAPSPGQGRNEQYF	TGCAGTGCTCCCTCTCCGGGACAGGGGCGGAACGAGCAGTACTTC
TRBV28	TRBJ1-3	.	.	CASHTASSGNTIYF	TGTGCCAGCCACACCGCCAGCTCTGGAAACACCATATATTTT
TRBV5-1	TRBJ2-7	.	.	CASSLGDIAYEQYF	TGCGCCAGCAGCTTAGGGGACATTGCCTACGAGCAGTACTTC
TRBV29-1	TRBJ2-1	TRBD2	few	CSVGSSGRGDEQFF	TGCAGCGTTGGGAGTAGCGGGAGAGGCGATGAGCAGTTCTTC
TRBV12-3/TRBV12-4	TRBJ2-5	.	.	CASSLRTNQETQYF	TGTGCCAGCAGTCTCCGGACCAACCAAGAGACCCAGTACTTC
TRBV5-5	TRBJ2-2	.	many	CASSFIAQGGRTGELFF	TGTGCCAGCAGTTTCATTGCCCAGGGGGGTAGGACCGGGGAGCTGTTTTTT
TRBV6-7	TRBJ1-2	.	.	CASSYSMGSYGYTF	TGTGCCAGCAGTTACTCGATGGGTTCCTATGGCTACACCTTC
TRBV3-1	TRBJ1-1	.	few	CASSPSETGAAFF	TGTGCCAGCAGCCCGTCGGAAACCGGGGCGGCTTTCTTT
TRBV6-1	TRBJ2-7	.	.	CASSEVGTGGTYEQYF	TGTGCCAGCAGTGAAGTGGGGACTGGAGGAACCTACGAGCAGTACTTC
TRBV28	TRBJ1-6	.	.	CASSTNSPLHF	TGTGCCAGCAGTACGAATTCACCCCTCCACTTT
TRBV15	TRBJ1-2	.	.	CATSRDGQQYYGYTF	TGTGCCACCAGCAGAGATGGACAGCAGTACTATGGCTACACCTTC
TRBV6-5	TRBJ2-4	TRBD2	many	CASSLGTSGKNIQYF	TGTGCCAGCAGTTTAGGGACTAGCGGGAAAAACATTCAGTACTTC
TRBV20-1	TRBJ1-2	.	many	CSASIRGNYGYTF	TGCAGTGCCTCAATCCGAGGGAACTATGGCTACACCTTC
TRBV4-1	TRBJ2-5	TRBD2	few	CASSQSPSGGQETQYF	TGCGCCAGCAGCCAAAGTCCTAGCGGGGGACAAGAGACCCAGTACTTC
TRBV6-5	TRBJ2-1	TRBD2	few	CASSYSGTSIYEQFF	TGTGCCAGCAGTTACTCCGGGACTAGCATCTATGAGCAGTTCTTC
TRBV3-1	TRBJ2-3	TRBD1	few	CASSQAGTGPQDTQYF	TGTGCCAGCAGCCAAGCTGGGACAGGGCCCCAGGATACGCAGTATTTT
TRBV4-2	TRBJ2-3	.	.	CASSQGGGRRTDTQYF	TGTGCCAGCAGCCAAGGTGGGGGACGGAGGACAGATACGCAGTATTTT
TRBV5-1	TRBJ1-1	.	many	CASSFPDLNTEAFF	TGCGCCAGCAGCTTTCCAGACCTGAACACTGAAGCTTTCTTT
TRBV11-2	TRBJ2-6	.	.	CASTPRWTLSSGANVLTF	TGTGCCAGCACCCCAAGGTGGACATTGAGCTCTGGGGCCAACGTCCTGACTTTC
TRBV20-1	TRBJ2-4	TRBD1	.	CSAKTGGNIQYF	TGCAGTGCTAAGACAGGGGGGAACATTCAGTACTTC
TRBV7-3	TRBJ2-5	.	.	CASSTGGSGETQYF	TGTGCCAGCAGCACAGGAGGGTCGGGTGAGACCCAGTACTTC
TRBV5-4	TRBJ2-5	.	few	CASSLAVAGGETQYF	TGTGCCAGCAGCTTGGCTGTGGCAGGAGGCGAGACCCAGTACTTC
TRBV5-5	TRBJ1-1	.	.	CASSYRGRNTEAFF	TGTGCCAGCAGCTACCGGGGAAGGAACACTGAAGCTTTCTTT
TRBV7-2	TRBJ2-6	.	many	CASSLARSTGSSGANVLTF	TGTGCCAGCAGCTTAGCGCGAAGTACAGGGTCCTCTGGGGCCAACGTCCTGACTTTC
TRBV7-8	TRBJ2-7	TRBD1	few	CASSLIPLTGQGAYEQYF	TGTGCCAGCAGCTTAATCCCCCTCACGGGACAGGGAGCCTACGAGCAGTACTTC
TRBV15	TRBJ2-5	TRBD2	.	CSTSRAPSGTSGQETQYF	TGTTCCACCAGCAGAGCCCCTTCCGGGACTAGCGGTCAAGAGACCCAGTACTTC
TRBV5-1	TRBJ1-1	.	few	CASSWDTRGGTEAFF	TGCGCCAGCAGCTGGGACACCCGCGGTGGTACTGAAGCTTTCTTT
TRBV29-1	TRBJ2-3	TRBD1	few	CSTWDRDTEDTQYF	TGCAGCACATGGGACAGGGACACCGAAGATACGCAGTATTTT
TRBV7-6	TRBJ2-1	TRBD1	few	CASSFGQAVSEQFF	TGTGCCAGCAGCTTCGGACAGGCGGTGAGTGAGCAGTTCTTC
TRBV4-2	TRBJ2-2	TRBD2	few	CASSFNSGGNTGELFF	TGTGCCAGCAGCTTCAACTCGGGGGGGAACACCGGGGAGCTGTTTTTT
TRBV7-8	TRBJ1-1	TRBD1	few	CASSNAQGRSEAFF	TGTGCCAGCAGCAATGCACAGGGGCGGTCTGAAGCTTTCTTT
TRBV24-1	TRBJ2-3	.	.	CATSDSGLGGTDTQYF	TGTGCCACCAGTGACTCCGGACTTGGAGGGACAGATACGCAGTATTTT
TRBV12-3/TRBV12-4	TRBJ2-4	TRBD1	many	CASSRQGIRNIQYF	TGTGCCAGCAGTAGACAGGGAATAAGAAACATTCAGTACTTC
TRBV28	TRBJ2-5	.	many	CASSGRLQETQYF	TGTGCCAGCAGCGGACGGCTACAAGAGACCCAGTACTTC
TRBV11-2	TRBJ2-6	.	.	CASSLLWFDRTSGANVLTF	TGTGCCAGCAGCTTACTGTGGTTTGACAGGACCTCTGGGGCCAACGTCCTGACTTTC
TRBV7-2	TRBJ2-3	TRBD2	few	CASSRRLAGGTDTQYF	TGTGCCAGCAGCCGCAGACTAGCGGGAGGGACAGATACGCAGTATTTT
TRBV4-3	TRBJ2-1	TRBD2	many	CASSQDLGLAGTRIQDEQFF	TGCGCCAGCAGCCAAGACCTAGGGCTAGCGGGTACAAGGATTCAGGATGAGCAGTTCTTC
TRBV7-9	TRBJ2-5	.	.	CASSPLYSAETQYF	TGTGCCAGCAGCCCGCTTTACAGCGCTGAGACCCAGTACTTC
TRBV7-9	TRBJ2-5	.	few	CASSPHGQSQETQYF	TGTGCCAGCAGCCCCCACGGACAGAGCCAAGAGACCCAGTACTTC
TRBV7-9	TRBJ1-4	.	many	CASSVGLGNEKLFF	TGTGCCAGCAGCGTAGGTCTCGGGAATGAAAAACTGTTTTTT
TRBV7-2	TRBJ1-1	.	many	CASSLVGRQNTEAFF	TGTGCCAGCAGCTTAGTTGGGCGACAGAACACTGAAGCTTTCTTT
TRBV4-1	TRBJ2-5	.	.	CASSQDPGRETQYF	TGCGCCAGCAGCCAAGATCCGGGGCGGGAGACCCAGTACTTC
TRBV11-2	TRBJ2-1	TRBD1	many	CASSSRDRGLDSYNEQFF	TGTGCCAGCAGCTCCCGGGACAGGGGGTTAGACTCCTACAATGAGCAGTTCTTC
TRBV5-6	TRBJ1-1	TRBD1	few	CASSFGTGNEAFF	TGTGCCAGCAGCTTCGGGACAGGCAATGAAGCTTTCTTT
TRBV6-5	TRBJ1-3	TRBD1	few	CASSYGQGPGNTIYF	TGTGCCAGCAGTTATGGACAGGGACCTGGAAACACCATATATTTT
TRBV6-6	TRBJ1-2	TRBD1	.	CASTAGQNYGYTF	TGTGCCAGCACCGCGGGACAGAACTATGGCTACACCTTC
TRBV3-1	TRBJ1-4	.	.	CASSETPGGGKLFF	TGTGCCAGCAGCGAAACGCCTGGGGGCGGAAAACTGTTTTTT
TRBV29-1	TRBJ2-5	.	many	CSCGEETQYF	TGCAGCTGTGGGGAAGAGACCCAGTACTTC
TRBV5-1	TRBJ1-2	.	.	CASSSGGQGTYGYTF	TGCGCCAGCAGCTCGGGCGGGCAGGGGACCTATGGCTACACCTTC
TRBV3-1	TRBJ2-3	.	.	CASSQSLAPDTQYF	TGTGCCAGCAGCCAATCCCTGGCGCCCGATACGCAGTATTTT
TRBV9	TRBJ1-2	.	few	CASSVSLTHFNGYTF	TGTGCCAGCAGCGTCAGCCTCACCCACTTCAATGGCTACACCTTC